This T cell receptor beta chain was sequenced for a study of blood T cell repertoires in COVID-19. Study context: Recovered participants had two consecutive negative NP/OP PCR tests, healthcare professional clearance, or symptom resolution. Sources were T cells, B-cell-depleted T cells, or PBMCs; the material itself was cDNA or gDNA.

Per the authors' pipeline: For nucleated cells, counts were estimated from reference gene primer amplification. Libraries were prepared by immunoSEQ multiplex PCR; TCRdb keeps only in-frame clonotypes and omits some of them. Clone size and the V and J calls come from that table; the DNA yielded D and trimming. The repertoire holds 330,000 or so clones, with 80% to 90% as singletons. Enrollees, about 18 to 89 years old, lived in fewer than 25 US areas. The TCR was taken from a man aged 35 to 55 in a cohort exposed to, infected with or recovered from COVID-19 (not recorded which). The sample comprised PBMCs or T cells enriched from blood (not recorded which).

The CDR3 spells CASSPTGLAGDYGSYNEQFF. The CDR3, as DNA: TGTGCCAGCAGCCCAACGGGACTAGCGGGAGATTACGGCTCCTACAATGAGCAGTTCTTC. This rearrangement joins TRBV9 to TRBJ2-1; 14 bases match TRBD2. This CDR3 contains 20 residues. Germline CDR1 reads SGDLS; CDR2 reads YYNGEE. The trim removed 4 bases at V and 0 bases at J, leaving 12 bases unmatched. Filled out from reference TRBV9 and TRBJ2-1, the complete variable domain reads DSGVTQTPKHLITATGQRVTLRCSPRSGDLSVYWYQQSLDQGLQFLIQYYNGEERAKGNILERFSAQQFPDLHSELNLSSLELGDSALYFCASSPTGLAGDYGSYNEQFFGPGTRLTVL.